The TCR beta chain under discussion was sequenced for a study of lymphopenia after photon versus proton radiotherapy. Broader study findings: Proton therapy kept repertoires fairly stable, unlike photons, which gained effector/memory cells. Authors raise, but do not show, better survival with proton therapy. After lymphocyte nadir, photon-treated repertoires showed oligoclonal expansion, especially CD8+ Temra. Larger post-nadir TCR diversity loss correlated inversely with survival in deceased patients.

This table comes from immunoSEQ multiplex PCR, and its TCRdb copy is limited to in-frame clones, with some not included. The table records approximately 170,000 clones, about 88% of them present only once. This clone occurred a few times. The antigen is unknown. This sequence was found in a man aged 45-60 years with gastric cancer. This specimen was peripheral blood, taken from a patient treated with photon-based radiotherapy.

The CDR3 coding sequence is TGTGCCAGTAGTCCCAGGGGTAGGGGGTATAGCAATCAGCCCCAGCATTTT. Protein sequence: CASSPRGRGYSNQPQHF. This chain uses TRBV19 with TRBJ1-5; D is perhaps TRBD1 (6 bases). The CDR3 covers 17 residues. Germline-derived CDR1 and CDR2 are LNHDA and SQIVND (reference sequence). V was trimmed by 5 bases and J by 0 bases, leaving 17 bases between them. Filled out from reference TRBV19 and TRBJ1-5, the complete variable domain reads DGGITQSPKYLFRKEGQNVTLSCEQNLNHDAMYWYRQDPGQGLRLIYYSQIVNDFQKGDIAEGYSVSREKKESFPLTVTSAQKNPTAFYLCASSPRGRGYSNQPQHFGDGTRLSIL.